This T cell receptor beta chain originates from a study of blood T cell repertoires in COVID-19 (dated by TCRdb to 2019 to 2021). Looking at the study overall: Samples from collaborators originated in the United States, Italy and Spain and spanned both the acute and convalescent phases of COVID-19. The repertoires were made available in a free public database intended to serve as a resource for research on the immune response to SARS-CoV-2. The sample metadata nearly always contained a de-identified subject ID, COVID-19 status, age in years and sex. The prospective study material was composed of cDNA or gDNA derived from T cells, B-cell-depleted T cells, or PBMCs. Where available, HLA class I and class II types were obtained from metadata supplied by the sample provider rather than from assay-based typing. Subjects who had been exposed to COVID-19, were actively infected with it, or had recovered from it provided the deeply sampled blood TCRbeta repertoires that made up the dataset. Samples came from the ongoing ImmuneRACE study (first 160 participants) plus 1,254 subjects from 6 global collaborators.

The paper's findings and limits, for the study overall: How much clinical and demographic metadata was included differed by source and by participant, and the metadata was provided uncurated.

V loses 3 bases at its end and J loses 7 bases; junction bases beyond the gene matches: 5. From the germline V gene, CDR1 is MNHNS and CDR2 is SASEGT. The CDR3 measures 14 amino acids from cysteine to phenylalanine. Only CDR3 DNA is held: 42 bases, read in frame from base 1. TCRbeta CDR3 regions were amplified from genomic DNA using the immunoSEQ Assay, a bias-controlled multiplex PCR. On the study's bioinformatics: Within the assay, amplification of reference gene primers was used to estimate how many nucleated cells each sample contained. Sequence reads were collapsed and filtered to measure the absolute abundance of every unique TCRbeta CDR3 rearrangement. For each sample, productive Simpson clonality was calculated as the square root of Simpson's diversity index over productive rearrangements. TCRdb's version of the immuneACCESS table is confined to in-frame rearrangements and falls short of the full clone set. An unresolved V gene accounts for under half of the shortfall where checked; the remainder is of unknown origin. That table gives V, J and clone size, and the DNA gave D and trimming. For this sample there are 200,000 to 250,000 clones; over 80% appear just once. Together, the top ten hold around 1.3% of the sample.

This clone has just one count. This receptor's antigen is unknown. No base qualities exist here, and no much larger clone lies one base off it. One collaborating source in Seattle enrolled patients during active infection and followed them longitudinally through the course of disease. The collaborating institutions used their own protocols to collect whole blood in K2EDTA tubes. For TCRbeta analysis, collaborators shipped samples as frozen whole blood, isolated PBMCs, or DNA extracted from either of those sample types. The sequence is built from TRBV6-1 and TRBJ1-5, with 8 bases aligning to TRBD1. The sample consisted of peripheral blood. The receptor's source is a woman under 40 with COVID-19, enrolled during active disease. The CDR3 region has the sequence CASSDRGLVQPQHF. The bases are TGTGCCAGCAGTGACAGGGGGCTAGTGCAGCCCCAGCATTTT.